This TCR beta chain came from a study of OX40 agonist ivuxolimab in advanced cancers. Whole-study context: Ivuxolimab, an agonist antibody against OX40 (CD134), was given to patients. The group had a mean age of approximately 60 years, ranged from roughly 23 to 79, and was just under 85% male.

Sequencing used immunoSEQ multiplex PCR; TCRdb keeps in-frame clones, though not all of them. Of some 69,000 clones in the sample, just over 85% are singletons; the top ten hold 2.5% to 3%. Autoimmune disease history or systemic immunosuppression led to patients being barred. At cycle 4 day 1, cycle 7 day 1, and baseline, blood was sampled. The TCR comes from an adult with an advanced solid tumor such as melanoma, head and neck, liver or kidney cancer. The sample in question was CD4+ or CD8+ T cells sorted from blood, obtained in a trial of the OX40 agonist ivuxolimab.

CDR3 DNA sequence: TGTGCCAGCAGCTTGGCAGGGAATCGTCGGGGCTACACCTTC. It translates to CASSLAGNRRGYTF. The chain has TRBV5-8 and TRBJ1-2; maybe TRBD1 (5 bases). Trimming took 0 bases from V and 8 from J, leaving 14 bases between them. CDR3 length equals 14 residues. Germline V lookup: CDR1 SGHTS, CDR2 YDEGEE.